These 20 T cell receptor beta chains came from one sample sequenced in a study of T-cell reconstitution after alpha-beta-depleted transplantation in children. The authors prepared the TCRbeta library with unique molecular identifiers. TCRdb independently ran MiXCR on the PCR reads; one entry per CDR3 protein. The sample contains a few hundred thousand distinct CDR3 sequences, over 20% of which appear only once. Source: PBMCs from the stem cell graft donor, taken from the stem cell graft. The origin of the receptors is a human donor who donated a stem cell graft to a child with acute myeloid leukemia.

This CDR3 is CASSLTGGETQYF. The CDR3 region has the DNA TGTGCCAGCAGTTTAACCGGGGGAGAGACCCAGTACTTC. V gene TRBV27 combines with J gene TRBJ2-5; tentative D call: TRBD2 (6 bases). V dropped 2 bases and J dropped 4 bases, with 8 bases sitting between them. The germline gives CDR1 MNHEY, CDR2 SMNVEV (reference sequence). The CDR3 runs 13 residues.

The chain has TRBV29-1 and TRBJ1-1; D may be TRBD1 (5 bases). The CDR3 totals 12 residues. Trimming took off 0 bases at V and 11 bases at J, with 13 bases between the two ends. Per the germline V gene, CDR1 is SQVTM and CDR2 is ANQGSEA. CDR3 region: CSVEDSPGHAFF. The CDR3 coding sequence is TGCAGCGTTGAAGATAGCCCTGGACACGCTTTCTTT.

The chain employs TRBV12-3 or TRBV12-4 and TRBJ1-1; no reliable D call. The CDR3 spans 14 residues. V lost 2 bases and J 1 base, leaving 8 bases between the germline ends. This CDR3 is CASSLKSSNTEAFF. CDR3 DNA sequence: TGTGCCAGCAGTTTAAAATCCTCGAACACTGAAGCTTTCTTT.

This clonotype was found a few times. V is TRBV7-6 and J is TRBJ2-5, with unresolved D. The CDR3 spans 14 residues. Germline CDR1 and CDR2: SGHVS and FNYEAQ. V shed 0 bases and J shed 2 bases, with 7 bases lying between them. The CDR3 nucleotides read TGTGCCAGCAGCTTAGCGCTAATACAAGAGACCCAGTACTTC. Protein sequence: CASSLALIQETQYF.

In its sample, this clonotype was seen many times. V and J are TRBV27 and TRBJ2-3; D not certain. Germline assignment: CDR1 MNHEY and CDR2 SMNVEV (reference sequence). Trimming left V 6 bases short and J 3 bases short, with 13 bases between. CDR3 size: 14 residues. The CDR3 region is CASRALASTDTQYF. DNA for the CDR3: TGTGCCAGCAGGGCCCTTGCGTCTACAGATACGCAGTATTTT.

The chain carries TRBV29-1 and TRBJ2-3; 8 bases line up with TRBD2. The CDR3 has 16 amino acids. Germline assignment: CDR1 SQVTM and CDR2 ANQGSEA. The J segment lost 1 base and the V segment lost 5 bases, leaving 11 bases of the junction unmatched. The CDR3 region is CSVRFLTSGRTDTQYF. CDR3 coding DNA: TGCAGCGTTCGGTTCCTAACTAGCGGCCGCACAGATACGCAGTATTTT.

This clonotype has at least ten counts. V is TRBV12-3 or TRBV12-4 and J is TRBJ1-1; D uncertain. The V end lost 5 bases, the J end lost 2 bases, and 9 bases lay between the germline ends. The CDR3 extends over 13 amino acids. The CDR3 region has the DNA TGTGCCAGCAGTCCTCAGGTAAACACTGAAGCTTTCTTT. As protein: CASSPQVNTEAFF.

CDR3 DNA sequence: TGTGCCAGCAGCGGGCCGGGACAGCTAATTTTTGGCTATGGCTACACCTTC. Encoded protein: CASSGPGQLIFGYGYTF. V is TRBV11-1 and J is TRBJ1-2; 7 nucleotides line up with TRBD1. CDR1 and CDR2 from the germline V gene are SGHAT and FQDESV (reference sequence). The J segment lost 4 bases and the V segment lost 5 bases, leaving 16 bases of the junction unmatched. CDR3 length: 17 residues.

This clonotype was seen more than once but under ten times. The chain couples TRBV24-1 to TRBJ2-3; D unclear. CDR3 length: 15 residues. Germline CDR1 reads KGHDR; CDR2 reads SFDVKD. With 2 bases removed from V and 2 bases from J, the gap between germline ends came to 10 bases. Written as DNA, the CDR3 is TGTGCCACCAGTGATTCGGTCATACTCACAGATACGCAGTATTTT. It yields the protein CATSDSVILTDTQYF.

This clonotype was counted ten times or more. The chain links TRBV20-1 to TRBJ2-1; D unresolved. In germline, CDR1 is DFQATT, CDR2 SNEGSKA (reference sequence). V lost 5 bases and J lost 4, with 12 bases in between. This CDR3 has 13 residues. The CDR3 here is CSAQAGLYNEQFF. CDR3 sequence (DNA): TGCAGTGCTCAAGCCGGGCTATACAATGAGCAGTTCTTC.

This clonotype was found many times. DNA for the CDR3: TGTGCCATCAGTGAGAACTTTAGCGGGAGGACTTCCATGACCCAGTACTTC. It is translated as CAISENFSGRTSMTQYF. The chain couples TRBV10-3 to TRBJ2-5; TRBD2 aligns across 10 bases. The CDR3 has 17 amino acids. The V segment lost 2 bases and the J segment 7 bases; nucleotides outside the gene matches: 13. CDR1 is ENHRY and CDR2 is SYGVKD in the germline V gene.

The V gene is TRBV10-1, the J gene TRBJ2-1; 7 positions agree with TRBD2. The V and J ends lost 4 bases and 8 bases, in that order; junction bases with no gene match: 8. This CDR3 is built from 14 residues. Germline V gene sequence: CDR1 WNHNN, CDR2 SYGVQD (reference sequence). CDR3 residues: CASSGGLVGDEQFF. The DNA for the CDR3 is TGCGCCAGCAGTGGTGGACTAGTGGGGGATGAGCAGTTCTTC.

The genes are TRBV24-1 and TRBJ1-2; a possible D gene is TRBD1 (6 bases). The CDR3 loop spans 14 amino acids. Trimming removed 2 bases at V and 3 bases at J, with 9 bases between. Looked up from germline, CDR1 is KGHDR and CDR2 is SFDVKD. The CDR3 loop reads CATSDSRTDYGYTF. As DNA, the CDR3 is TGTGCCACCAGTGATTCCCGGACAGACTATGGCTACACCTTC.

The chain links TRBV20-1 to TRBJ2-2, with D unclear. V was trimmed by 5 bases and J by 2 bases, leaving 12 bases between them. CDR1 DFQATT and CDR2 SNEGSKA come from the germline V gene (reference sequence). CDR3 length: 14 amino acids. Here the CDR3 DNA reads TGCAGTGCTCTCGCCTTAAGAAACACCGGGGAGCTGTTTTTT. Its translation is CSALALRNTGELFF.

This clonotype was counted many times. V is TRBV7-2 and J is TRBJ2-7; TRBD2 aligns across 9 bases. This CDR3 is built from 16 residues. The V and J ends lost 4 bases and 1 base, in that order; junction bases with no gene match: 8. Germline assignment: CDR1 SGHTA and CDR2 FQGNSA. The chain's CDR3 is CASSWVPREGSYEQYF. For the CDR3, the DNA is TGTGCCAGCAGCTGGGTGCCGCGGGAGGGGTCCTACGAGCAGTACTTC.

A few counts support this clonotype. V gene TRBV7-2 combines with J gene TRBJ2-1; TRBD2 agrees at 8 bases. Germline V CDR1 and CDR2: SGHTA, FQGNSA. V dropped 6 bases and J dropped 3; count of bases not matched to a gene: 1. This CDR3 region has 13 residues. The CDR3: CASRGTSYNEQFF. In DNA form, the CDR3 reads TGTGCCAGCAGAGGGACTAGCTACAATGAGCAGTTCTTC.

This clonotype was seen more than once but under ten times. The CDR3 loop reads CASSKREFYNEQFF. The CDR3, as DNA: TGTGCCAGCAGTAAGAGGGAGTTCTACAATGAGCAGTTCTTC. The chain combines TRBV5-6 with TRBJ2-1, with a tentative D call TRBD2 (5 bases). Germline V gene data show CDR1 as SGHDT and CDR2 as YYEEEE. The CDR3 has 14 residues. Trimming pared 5 bases from V and 3 bases from J, leaving 12 bases between.

This clonotype has a handful of counts. The chain uses TRBV20-1 and TRBJ2-7; D may be TRBD2 (5 bases). Between the trimmed V and J ends, which lost 3 bases and 3 bases, there was a span of 18 bases. The CDR3 sequence is 15 residues long. Germline V gene data show CDR1 as DFQATT and CDR2 as SNEGSKA (reference sequence). The CDR3 region has the DNA TGCAGTGCTAGGAGGACTCGTCTATCTCTCTACGAGCAGTACTTC. Its translation: CSARRTRLSLYEQYF.

The chain couples TRBV5-1 to TRBJ2-7; 9 nucleotides match TRBD1. In germline, CDR1 is SGHRS, CDR2 YFSETQ. This CDR3 region has 13 residues. Trimming removed 4 bases from V and 6 bases from J; junction bases left unmatched: 5. CDR3 sequence: CASSRDRESEQYF. As DNA, the CDR3 is TGCGCCAGCAGCCGGGACAGGGAATCCGAGCAGTACTTC.

This clonotype was picked up a small number of times. The chain joins TRBV4-2 to TRBJ2-3, with TRBD2 identical over 14 bases. There are 18 residues in the CDR3. V dropped 0 bases and J dropped 3; count of bases not matched to a gene: 5. Germline-derived CDR1 and CDR2 are LGHNA and YNFKEQ. The DNA for the CDR3 is TGTGCCAGCAGCCAAGAAGGACTAGCGGGAGGAGGAACAGATACGCAGTATTTT. Residues: CASSQEGLAGGGTDTQYF.